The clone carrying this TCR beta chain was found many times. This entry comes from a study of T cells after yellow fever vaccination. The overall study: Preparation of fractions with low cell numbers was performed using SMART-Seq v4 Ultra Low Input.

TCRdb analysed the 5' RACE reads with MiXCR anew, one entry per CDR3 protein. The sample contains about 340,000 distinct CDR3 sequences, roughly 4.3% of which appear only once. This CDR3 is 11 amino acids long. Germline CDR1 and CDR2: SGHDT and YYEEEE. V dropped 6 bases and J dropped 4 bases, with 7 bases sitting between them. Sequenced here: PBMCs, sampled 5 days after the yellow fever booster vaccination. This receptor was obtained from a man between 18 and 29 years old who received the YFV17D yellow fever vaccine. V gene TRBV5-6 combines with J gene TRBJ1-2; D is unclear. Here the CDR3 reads CASTDSYGYTF. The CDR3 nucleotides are TGTGCCAGCACCGATTCCTATGGCTACACCTTC.